The text below deals with one TCR beta chain. The entry originates in a study of blood T cell repertoires in COVID-19. For the study at large: T cells, B-cell-depleted T cells, or PBMCs supplied cDNA or gDNA.

Trimming cost V 8 bases and J 2 bases; bases outside gene matches: 4. In germline, CDR1 is ENHRY, CDR2 SYGVKD. This CDR3 spans 13 amino acids. The data were produced by immunoSEQ multiplex PCR, yet TCRdb's version contains in-frame clones alone and is incomplete. The table lists about 88,000 clones, roughly 88% of them singletons. The sample was peripheral blood. The sequence derives from a man older than 75 with acute or convalescent COVID-19. The genes are TRBV10-3 and TRBJ2-5, with TRBD2 identical over 8 bases. The chain's CDR3 is CAIQPGGQETQYF. The CDR3 nucleotides read TGTGCCATCCAGCCGGGGGGGCAAGAGACCCAGTACTTC.